The rows below give T cell receptor beta chains drawn from one sample of a study of vaccination and CD4 T cells after COVID-19. The antigens for these receptors are not known. Each CDR3 protein is one row after TCRdb ran MiXCR on the PCR reads. This sample has around 16,000 distinct CDR3 sequences, with 50% to 65% found just once. Sequenced here: CD4+ T cells from blood, cultured in vitro, sampled about 7 months after SARS-CoV-2 vaccination. Receptor source: a human donor who had recovered from COVID-19. CDR3s include the opening cysteine and the closing phenylalanine or tryptophan. The D gene is left open where the match is weak. The listing skips clone size in some rows; elsewhere it reads once, few, many or a size class.

v_gene	abundance	d_gene	j_gene	CDR3nt	CDR3aa
TRBV10-3	NA	NA	TRBJ2-3	TGTGCCATCAGTGCTCATAGCTCATATACGCAGTATTTT	CAISAHSSYTQYF
TRBV28	NA	TRBD1	TRBJ2-5	TGTGCCAGCAGTCCTCCAGGGGGCGTCGGGGAGACCCAGTACTTC	CASSPPGGVGETQYF
TRBV6-5	NA	NA	TRBJ2-7	TGTGCCAGCAGTTACAATCCGGGGGAGCACGAGCAGTACTTC	CASSYNPGEHEQYF
TRBV7-6	NA	TRBD2	TRBJ2-7	TGTGCCAGCAGCTCGCCGTGGACTAGCGGGAGCAACTACGAGCAGTACTTC	CASSSPWTSGSNYEQYF
TRBV15	few	NA	TRBJ2-1	TGTGCCACCAGCAGAGATCCAAGGAGCAATGAGCAGTTCTTC	CATSRDPRSNEQFF
TRBV27	NA	TRBD1	TRBJ1-2	TGTGCCAGCAGTTTAAGACAGGGGGCCTATGGCTACACCTTC	CASSLRQGAYGYTF
TRBV19	NA	NA	TRBJ2-3	TGTGCCACCCTCCGAGATGGCACAGATACGCAGTATTTT	CATLRDGTDTQYF
TRBV6-1	NA	NA	TRBJ2-3	TGTGCCAGCAGCTCTACCCAGGGAGATACGCAGTATTTT	CASSSTQGDTQYF
TRBV6-5	once	NA	TRBJ2-7	TGTGCCAGCAGTTACTTTACAGGGCCTTACGAGCAGTACTTC	CASSYFTGPYEQYF
TRBV19	NA	NA	TRBJ2-3	TGTGCCAGTAGTATAGTACTATCTCCTGATACGCAGTATTTT	CASSIVLSPDTQYF
TRBV7-8	NA	NA	TRBJ1-2	TGTGCCAGCACCCAGGGTAGAAACTATGGCTACACCTTC	CASTQGRNYGYTF
TRBV2	NA	NA	TRBJ2-7	TGTGCCAGCAGTGAAGCGCTTAGAGCCGAGCAGTACTTC	CASSEALRAEQYF
TRBV2	once	NA	TRBJ2-7	TGTGCCAGCAGTGAAGGCCAGGGGTGGAACGAGCAGTACTTC	CASSEGQGWNEQYF
TRBV6-1	NA	NA	TRBJ1-1	TGTGCCAGCAGATTTCGGGCGGGAAACACTGAAGCTTTCTTT	CASRFRAGNTEAFF
TRBV20-1	NA	NA	TRBJ2-7	TGCAGTGCTAGAGATCCCCGGGGCTACGAGCAGTACTTC	CSARDPRGYEQYF
TRBV7-8	NA	NA	TRBJ2-1	TGTGCCAGCAGCTTAGGAAGGGCTAACTACAATGAGCAGTTCTTC	CASSLGRANYNEQFF
TRBV20-1	NA	NA	TRBJ1-5	TGCAGTGCTAAGCCTTACGGGAATCAGCCCCAGCATTTT	CSAKPYGNQPQHF
TRBV20-1	NA	NA	TRBJ1-2	TGCAGTGCTAGAGTAACCCACAGGACGGTCTATGGCTACACCTTC	CSARVTHRTVYGYTF
TRBV7-2	NA	NA	TRBJ2-1	TGTGCCAGCAGCTGGAGGGACCTTTCCTACAATGAGCAGTTCTTC	CASSWRDLSYNEQFF